The subject of this entry is one T cell receptor (beta chain). Its antigen is currently unknown. Treatment reported: oral pan-JAK inhibitor, 5-10 mg twice daily. Alopecia areata patients gave lesional scalp punch biopsies and peripheral blood samples. This sample was taken from a study of CD8+ T cells in alopecia areata. Overall study: Oral tofacitinib, 5 to 10 mg twice daily, was given in an open-label trial. Affected scalp percentage determined the severity score of treated patients.

Extraction of RNA preceded its reverse transcription into cDNA, which served as the sequencing template. The method was immunoSEQ multiplex PCR; TCRdb's version includes in-frame clones alone and lacks a portion of them. The repertoire holds under 95,000 clones, just over 70% seen once, with around 15% in the top ten. Study results and limitations: Normal scalp had lower clonality than lesional scalp, with alopecia totalis/universalis lesions showing this most strongly.

Trimming took 0 bases from V and 3 from J; bases not matched to a gene: 10. CDR3 length: 17 amino acids. The germline gives CDR1 SGHDT, CDR2 YYEEEE. The source of this sequence is a human donor with alopecia areata. This chain links TRBV5-6 with TRBJ2-7, with 9 nucleotides matching TRBD1. The starting material was CD8+ T cells sorted from blood, obtained at approximately week 42, from a patient treated with tofacitinib. The chain's CDR3 is CASSLAEGTGKIYEQYF. The CDR3 bases are TGTGCCAGCAGCTTGGCCGAGGGGACAGGGAAGATCTACGAGCAGTACTTC.